This TCR beta chain was profiled in a study of naive and memory T cell subsets. The CDR3 runs to 13 residues. Looked up from germline, CDR1 is MNHEY and CDR2 is SMNVEV (reference sequence). Trimming shortened V by 7 bases and J by 4 bases, and 14 bases separated the two germline ends. An equimolar mix of two oligonucleotides served as the beta constant-region primer for TRBC1 and TRBC2. Four rounds of PCR amplified the ligated cDNA using nested alpha and beta constant-region primers plus SP2. An oligonucleotide with the SP2 primer and a 12-nucleotide UMI was ligated to the cDNA 3' end. TCRdb recomputed calls from the UMI-ligation and nested PCR reads with MiXCR, one row per CDR3 protein. The sample carries 95,000 to 110,000 distinct CDR3 sequences, more than 12% recorded once. This clonotype turned up a few times. No antigen is known for it. Study-level findings and limits: Possibly reflecting memory cells re-expressing CD45RA, a few larger clonotypes occurred in naive repertoires, especially CD8.

The V gene is TRBV27, the J gene TRBJ2-7; perhaps TRBD2 as D (5 bases). The clonotype was recovered from a human donor in good health. Sample: naive CD8+ T cells from blood. The CDR3 loop is CASKVMGSYEQYF. In DNA form, the CDR3 reads TGTGCCAGCAAGGTCATGGGGAGTTACGAGCAGTACTTC.